Listed here are 18 T cell receptor beta chains from one sample, sequenced in a study of regulatory T cells in long-lasting Graves disease. Specified time point: newly diagnosed GD, antithyroid drugs for less than 3 months. PBMC RNA was the source of the TCR library. According to the study, TCR beta libraries were built with iRepertoire HTBI primers and CDR3-region Arm-PCR. TCRdb fed the multiplex PCR reads into MiXCR, producing one record per CDR3 protein. The sample includes almost 450,000 distinct CDR3 sequences, about a sixth of them seen just once. This same sample was also taken into another study, of T cells in Graves' hyperthyroidism and ophthalmopathy.

The sample consisted of peripheral blood mononuclear cells (PBMCs), taken at new diagnosis, from a patient treated with antithyroid drugs. These receptors were taken from a woman aged 25 to 39 with Graves disease.

In this sample, this clonotype turned up a few times. Germline and junction disagree at one end, which may indicate a read error. The chain uses TRBV28 and TRBJ1-1, with D unresolved. Looked up from germline, CDR1 is MDHEN and CDR2 is SYDVKM. This CDR3 spans 14 amino acids. This CDR3 is CASSLRGLKTEAFF. The CDR3 region has the DNA TGTGCCAGCAGTTTAAGAGGGTTGAAAACTGAAGCTTTCTTT.

This clonotype was observed a handful of times. This chain links TRBV7-9 with TRBJ2-1, with D possibly called TRBD1 or TRBD2 (5 bases each). The CDR3 has 15 residues. From germline, CDR1 is SEHNR and CDR2 FQNEAQ (reference sequence). Trimming pared 6 bases from V and 6 bases from J, leaving 18 bases between. The CDR3 DNA reads TGTGCCAGCAGTTCTGAGCTCTTGAGGGGCAATGAGCAGTTCTTC. Protein product: CASSSELLRGNEQFF.

In its sample, this clonotype was seen many times. The chain couples TRBV28 to TRBJ2-3; the match to TRBD2 covers 8 bases. The germline CDR1 and CDR2 sequences are MDHEN and SYDVKM. The J segment lost 2 bases and the V segment lost 5 bases, leaving 6 bases of the junction unmatched. CDR3 length: 15 amino acids. Written as DNA, the CDR3 is TGTGCCAGCAGTGTAAGCGGGAGAGTCACAGATACGCAGTATTTT. It yields the protein CASSVSGRVTDTQYF.

This clonotype was counted a few times. The chain couples TRBV6-4 to TRBJ2-1; 12 bases are shared with TRBD2. CDR1 and CDR2 (germline): MRHNA, SNTAGT. This CDR3 contains 17 residues. Germline trimming cut 5 bases from V and 2 bases from J; bases unmatched to any gene: 7. The CDR3 nucleotides read TGTGCCAGCAGTCAAACTAGCGGGAGGATCACCTACAATGAGCAGTTCTTC. Amino acid sequence: CASSQTSGRITYNEQFF.

This clonotype was counted at least ten times. CDR3 coding DNA: TGTGCCAGCAGGACGACAGGGGTGTCCTACAATGAGCAGTTCTTC. Protein: CASRTTGVSYNEQFF. The V call is TRBV7-9, the J call TRBJ2-1; 8 bases map to TRBD1. Per the germline V gene, CDR1 is SEHNR and CDR2 is FQNEAQ (reference sequence). The CDR3 is made up of 15 amino acids. Trimming cost V 6 bases and J 1 base; bases outside gene matches: 5.

This clonotype came up once. V and J are TRBV7-8 and TRBJ2-7; perhaps D is TRBD1 or TRBD2 (5 bases each). Per germline, CDR1 SGHVS and CDR2 FQNEAQ. Trimming pared 3 bases from V and 7 bases from J, leaving 28 bases between. The CDR3 length is 18 residues. The CDR3 loop is CASSFRQPSDSKSWEQYF. In nucleotides, the CDR3 is TGTGCCAGCAGCTTCCGACAGCCCTCGGACTCCAAATCATGGGAGCAGTACTTC.

This clonotype has ten or more counts. The rearrangement links TRBV20-1 to TRBJ1-2; TRBD1 agrees at 10 bases. Germline loops: CDR1 DFQATT, CDR2 SNEGSKA (reference sequence). The ends lost 3 bases at V and 8 bases at J; junction bases unmatched: 12. The CDR3 length is 15 residues. CDR3 sequence: CSARVPGQGREGYTF. DNA for the CDR3: TGCAGTGCTAGGGTACCGGGACAGGGGAGAGAAGGCTACACCTTC.

This clonotype has more than one count but fewer than ten. The chain combines TRBV5-6 with TRBJ2-2; D might be TRBD2 (6 bases). Germline V gene sequence: CDR1 SGHDT, CDR2 YYEEEE. The V end lost 4 bases, the J end lost 5 bases, and 18 bases lay between the germline ends. There are 16 residues in the CDR3. As DNA, the CDR3 is TGTGCCAGCAGCCCCCTGCGGGGCAGCCAAACCGGGGAGCTGTTTTTT. This sequence encodes CASSPLRGSQTGELFF.

This clonotype was seen many times. The V call is TRBV24-1, the J call TRBJ2-1, with D perhaps matching TRBD1 (6 bases). The V end lost 5 bases, the J end lost 10 bases, and 20 bases lay between the germline ends. The CDR3 loop spans 15 amino acids. The germline V gene encodes CDR1 KGHDR and CDR2 SFDVKD. The CDR3 DNA reads as TGTGCCACCAGTGTGAGGGGGAGCGGTGTGAGGGAGCAGTTCTTC. The encoded protein is CATSVRGSGVREQFF.

This clonotype was recorded at least ten times. CDR3 amino acids: CASSFSRRGDTQYF. The CDR3 DNA reads TGTGCCAGCAGTTTTAGCCGTCGGGGGGATACGCAGTATTTT. The genes are TRBV27 and TRBJ2-3; possibly TRBD2 for D (6 bases). The CDR3 extends over 14 amino acids. CDR1 and CDR2 (germline): MNHEY, SMNVEV (reference sequence). The germline V and J ends were trimmed by 3 bases and 6 bases, with 13 bases remaining between them.

As concerns this clonotype: A junction boundary mismatches the germline segment, possibly from a read error. This chain connects TRBV28 to TRBJ1-5, with unresolved D. The CDR3 has 13 residues. CDR1 MDHEN and CDR2 SYDVKM come from the germline V gene. CDR3: CASSPQTDQPRHF. The CDR3, as DNA: TGTGCCAGCAGCCCCCAAACGGATCAGCCCCGGCATTTT.

This clonotype has ten or more counts. This sequence joins TRBV27 and TRBJ2-7, with TRBD1 identical over 9 bases. Trimming removed 2 bases from V and 2 bases from J; junction bases left unmatched: 4. The germline CDR1 and CDR2 sequences are MNHEY and SMNVEV (reference sequence). The CDR3 runs 15 residues. CDR3 amino acids: CASSLGTGITYEQYF. The CDR3, as DNA: TGTGCCAGCAGTTTAGGGACAGGGATCACCTACGAGCAGTACTTC.

This clonotype was seen repeatedly, ten times or more. The chain couples TRBV28 to TRBJ2-3; TRBD1 agrees at 8 bases. The CDR3 has 15 amino acids. V was pared by 6 bases and J by 4 bases, with 9 bases of the junction left unmatched. Per germline, CDR1 MDHEN and CDR2 SYDVKM. CDR3 amino acids: CASRGGGQGSDTQYF. The CDR3, as DNA: TGTGCCAGCAGGGGGGGAGGACAGGGCTCAGATACGCAGTATTTT.

V is TRBV19 and J is TRBJ1-4; D not resolved. The CDR3 contains 15 residues. The V gene lost 4 bases and the J gene lost 6 bases, with 15 bases spanning the gap. The V gene's germline CDR1 is LNHDA and CDR2 SQIVND (reference sequence). For the CDR3, the DNA is TGTGCCAGTAGTACCTTACAGAGGACTTATGAAAAACTGTTTTTT. Amino acid sequence: CASSTLQRTYEKLFF.

Of note for this clonotype: A far bigger clonotype differs at one base, so this is likely a read error. The rearrangement links TRBV2 to TRBJ2-7; D may correspond to TRBD1 or TRBD2 (5 bases each). Germline V CDR1 and CDR2: SNHLY, FYNNEI. Trimming stripped 7 bases from V and 0 bases from J, with 19 bases between. CDR3 size: 16 residues. The CDR3 nucleotides are TGTGCCAGCACCGGCATTGGGGGAGCAAGCTCCTACGAGCAGTACTTC. It translates to CASTGIGGASSYEQYF.

There are many counts of this clonotype. This chain connects TRBV4-2 to TRBJ2-5, with D perhaps matching TRBD2 (6 bases). Trimming pared 1 base from V and 7 bases from J, leaving 19 bases between. Germline lookup yields CDR1 LGHNA and CDR2 YNFKEQ. This CDR3 comprises 16 residues. The CDR3 is CASSQGPAAGKGTQYF. The CDR3 coding sequence is TGTGCCAGCAGCCAAGGCCCAGCGGCGGGGAAGGGGACCCAGTACTTC.

The chain links TRBV4-3 to TRBJ1-1; the D is unclear. Germline CDR1 reads LGHNA; CDR2 reads YSLEER. This CDR3 is 14 amino acids long. V lost 0 bases to trimming and J lost 7 bases, with 12 bases between them. The CDR3 loop reads CASSQEVSGIEAFF. CDR3 nucleotide sequence: TGCGCCAGCAGCCAAGAAGTCTCTGGGATTGAAGCTTTCTTT.

At least ten counts were recorded for this clonotype. The V gene is TRBV28, the J gene TRBJ1-4; no reliable D call. CDR1 is MDHEN, CDR2 SYDVKM, per germline. CDR3 length: 16 residues. V lost 2 bases, J lost 2 bases, and 12 bases lay in between. The CDR3 sequence: CASSLTFPDTNEKLFF. In DNA form, the CDR3 reads TGTGCCAGCAGTTTAACGTTCCCAGATACTAATGAAAAACTGTTTTTT.